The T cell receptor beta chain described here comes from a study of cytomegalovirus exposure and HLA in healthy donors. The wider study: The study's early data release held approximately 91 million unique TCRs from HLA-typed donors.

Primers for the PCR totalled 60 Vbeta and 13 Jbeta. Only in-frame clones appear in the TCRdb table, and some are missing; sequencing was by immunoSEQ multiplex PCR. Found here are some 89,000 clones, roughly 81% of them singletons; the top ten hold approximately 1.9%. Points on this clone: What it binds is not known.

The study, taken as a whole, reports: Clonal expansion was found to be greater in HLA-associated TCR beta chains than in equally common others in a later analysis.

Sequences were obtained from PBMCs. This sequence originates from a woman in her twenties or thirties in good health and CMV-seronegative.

The CDR3 here is CAISAGGSSYNEQFF. CDR3 in DNA: TGTGCCATCAGTGCAGGGGGTAGCTCCTACAATGAGCAGTTCTTC. V gene TRBV10-3 combines with J gene TRBJ2-1, with TRBD1 matching over 7 bases. Trimming removed 4 bases from V and 0 bases from J; junction bases left unmatched: 3. Germline V gene data show CDR1 as ENHRY and CDR2 as SYGVKD. The CDR3 is made up of 15 amino acids.